Shown below are 26 T cell receptor beta chains from a single sample sequenced in a study of low-dose radiotherapy and immunotherapy resistance in tumors. Regarding time point: after trial treatment. Treatment described: LDRT plus nivolumab, ipilimumab, low-dose cyclophosphamide and aspirin (RACIN trial). First-strand cDNA used TRAV- and TRBV-specific primers, covering alpha and beta chains. With a V-primer adapter and a constant-region primer, TCRs were amplified for approximately 20 PCR cycles. Each CDR3 protein gets one entry after TCRdb re-called the reads with MiXCR. The data hold tens of thousands of distinct CDR3 sequences, with 20% to 25% observed a single time. The sequenced sample was PBMCs, obtained after low-dose radiotherapy plus immunotherapy. The receptors come from a female donor with ovarian cancer.

This clonotype was recorded at least ten times. This chain connects TRBV19 to TRBJ2-7; D not resolved. From germline, CDR1 is LNHDA and CDR2 SQIVND (reference sequence). The length of the CDR3 is 15 residues. The V end lost 3 bases, the J end lost 0 bases, and 12 bases lay between the germline ends. CDR3 residues: CASSIRPAGSYEQYF. In DNA form, the CDR3 reads TGTGCCAGTAGTATCCGGCCGGCCGGCTCCTACGAGCAGTACTTC.

In its sample, this clonotype was seen many times. The chain joins TRBV6-2 or TRBV6-3 to TRBJ2-2; no reliable D call. CDR3 size: 13 residues. Per germline, CDR1 MNHEY and CDR2 SVGEGT. V lost 5 bases to trimming and J lost 5 bases, with 9 bases between them. CDR3 sequence: CASSRTTTGELFF. In DNA form, the CDR3 reads TGTGCCAGCAGTCGTACTACTACCGGGGAGCTGTTTTTT.

This clonotype was detected many times. V is TRBV4-1 and J is TRBJ1-4; D is unclear. V was pared by 4 bases and J by 1 base, with 1 base between. The length of the CDR3 is 12 residues. CDR1 is MGHRA, CDR2 YSYEKL, per germline. The CDR3 spells CASSRTNEKLFF. CDR3 in DNA: TGCGCCAGCAGCCGAACTAATGAAAAACTGTTTTTT.

This clonotype was counted at least ten times. The chain uses TRBV7-2 and TRBJ2-3; 8 bases agree with TRBD2. Germline V gene lookup returns CDR1 SGHTA and CDR2 FQGNSA. This CDR3 has 12 residues. Trimming at V came to 5 bases and at J to 8 bases, leaving 3 bases not matched to a gene. CDR3 in amino acids: CASSPRGGTQYF. The CDR3 bases are TGTGCCAGCAGCCCCCGGGGGGGTACGCAGTATTTT.

This clonotype was seen many times. The gene calls are TRBV3-1 and TRBJ2-1; D might be TRBD2 (5 bases). This CDR3 is built from 17 residues. The germline V gene encodes CDR1 LGHDT and CDR2 YNNKEL (reference sequence). Deletions cut 1 base from V and 2 bases from J, with 15 bases between. CDR3 sequence (DNA): TGTGCCAGCAGCCAAGTGTTGGAGCGGAGCCCCTACAATGAGCAGTTCTTC. Translated: CASSQVLERSPYNEQFF.

This clonotype appeared many times. The chain has TRBV15 and TRBJ1-5; 7 nucleotides agree with TRBD1. The CDR3 is 16 residues long. J gave up 4 bases and V 0 bases, and 6 bases lay outside the gene matches. Germline V gene data show CDR1 as LNHNV and CDR2 as YYDKDF (reference sequence). The DNA for the CDR3 is TGTGCCACCAGCAGAGATAAGGCAGGGGGAAATCAGCCCCAGCATTTT. Translated, it gives CATSRDKAGGNQPQHF.

The rearrangement joins TRBV5-6 to TRBJ2-2; TRBD2 matches 8 bases. The CDR3 is 17 residues long. J gave up 3 bases and V 0 bases, and 7 bases lay outside the gene matches. Germline CDR1 SGHDT, CDR2 YYEEEE. DNA of the CDR3: TGTGCCAGCAGCTTGGACTCGGGACTAGGGTACACCGGGGAGCTGTTTTTT. Its translation: CASSLDSGLGYTGELFF. The full variable domain, with the rest looked up from reference TRBV5-6 and TRBJ2-2, is DAGVTQSPTHLIKTRGQQVTLRCSPKSGHDTVSWYQQALGQGPQFIFQYYEEEERQRGNFPDRFSGHQFPNYSSELNVNALLLGDSALYLCASSLDSGLGYTGELFFGEGSRLTVL.

Only one count was recorded for this clonotype. The chain recombines TRBV4-1 with TRBJ2-7; TRBD2 matches at 8 bases. CDR1 is MGHRA and CDR2 is YSYEKL in the germline V gene. The V and J ends lost 7 bases and 7 bases, in that order; junction bases with no gene match: 12. The CDR3 consists of 14 residues. The CDR3 DNA follows: TGCGCCAGCATCCAGCGGGAGAGATACAATGAGCAGTACTTC. Translating gives CASIQRERYNEQYF.

A remark on this clonotype: The DNA is left out, because the CDR3 cannot be placed on it with certainty; the CDR3 is given as TCRdb lists it. This chain uses TRBV5-4 with TRBJ2-2; the D call in the table, TRBD2, was not verified against the DNA. CDR1 is SGHNT and CDR2 is YYREEE in the germline V gene (reference sequence). The CDR3 has 17 amino acids, counting both end residues. CDR3 region: CASSPGLAANTGELFFF.

J is TRBJ2-6 and V is TRBV6-2 or TRBV6-3; the D is unclear. CDR1 and CDR2 from the germline V gene are MNHEY and SVGEGT. The CDR3 covers 13 residues. V lost 6 bases to trimming and J lost 4 bases, with 7 bases between them. This CDR3 is CASRDAGANVLTF. For the CDR3, the DNA is TGTGCCAGCAGAGACGCCGGGGCCAACGTCCTGACTTTC.

This clonotype was seen ten or more times. The CDR3 coding sequence is TGTGCCAGCAGCTTGGGGCAGGGGAACACTGAAGCTTTCTTT. Residues: CASSLGQGNTEAFF. The J gene is TRBJ1-1, the V gene TRBV13, with D perhaps TRBD1 (5 bases). V lost 3 bases and J lost 1, with 9 bases in between. CDR1 PRHDT and CDR2 FYEKMQ come from the germline V gene (reference sequence). This CDR3 comprises 14 residues.

This clonotype was counted at least ten times. The chain joins TRBV20-1 to TRBJ2-1; 11 bases are shared with TRBD2. Unmatched junction bases numbered 10, after V lost 2 bases and J lost 10 bases. The CDR3 is 15 amino acids. Germline V gene data show CDR1 as DFQATT and CDR2 as SNEGSKA (reference sequence). CDR3 sequence reads: CSARPRLAGTREQFF. The CDR3 nucleotides are TGCAGTGCTAGACCACGACTAGCGGGAACACGGGAGCAGTTCTTC.

In regard to this clonotype: A far larger clone is only one base removed, so a read error is likely. The CDR3 sequence is CASSVGSSYNEQYF. In DNA form, the CDR3 reads TGTGCCAGCAGTGTCGGCAGCTCCTACAATGAGCAGTACTTC. This chain joins TRBV6-2 or TRBV6-3 and TRBJ2-7; D is ambiguous. Trimming shortened V by 5 bases and J by 7 bases, and 18 bases separated the two germline ends. The CDR3 loop spans 14 amino acids. The V gene's germline CDR1 is MNHEY and CDR2 SVGEGT.

The genes are TRBV30 and TRBJ1-2; TRBD1 is a possible D gene (6 bases). Germline values: CDR1 GTSNPN, CDR2 SVGIG (reference sequence). The germline V and J ends were trimmed by 5 bases and 4 bases, with 17 bases remaining between them. The CDR3 sequence is 14 residues long. CDR3 sequence reads: CAWRRGQGVYGYTF. DNA of the CDR3: TGTGCCTGGCGTAGGGGACAAGGCGTCTATGGCTACACCTTC. Variable domain in full (rest from reference TRBV30 and TRBJ1-2): SQTIHQWPATLVQPVGSPLSLECTVEGTSNPNLYWYRQAAGRGLQLLFYSVGIGQISSEVPQNLSASRPQDRQFILSSKKLLLSDSGFYLCAWRRGQGVYGYTFGSGTRLTVV.

This clonotype was seen ten or more times. This chain joins TRBV7-9 and TRBJ1-1; D is undetermined. Deletions cut 2 bases from V and 3 bases from J, with 10 bases between. Germline V gives CDR1 SEHNR, CDR2 FQNEAQ (reference sequence). CDR3 length equals 14 residues. The chain's CDR3 is CASSLYRGDTEAFF. CDR3 sequence (DNA): TGTGCCAGCAGCTTATATCGGGGTGACACTGAAGCTTTCTTT.

The table lists this clonotype with many counts. The chain joins TRBV4-3 to TRBJ2-7; possibly TRBD2 for D (5 bases). The V end was cut by 0 bases, the J end by 3 bases, with 18 bases between. This CDR3 is built from 17 residues. Germline CDR1 is LGHNA and CDR2 is YSLEER. CDR3 sequence (DNA): TGCGCCAGCAGCCAAGATCTTACCCGGACGGGATACTACGAGCAGTACTTC. It codes for CASSQDLTRTGYYEQYF.

There are many counts of this clonotype. V is TRBV7-2 and J is TRBJ1-1, with D perhaps matching TRBD1 (6 bases). CDR1 and CDR2 from the germline V gene are SGHTA and FQGNSA. The CDR3 is 14 amino acids. Trimming removed 1 base from V and 6 bases from J, with 12 bases in between. In DNA, the CDR3 is TGTGCCAGCAGCTTAGACGGGGGGCTCGCTGAAGCTTTCTTT. Protein: CASSLDGGLAEAFF.

This clonotype was seen only a few times. Being one base from a much bigger clone, this may be a read error. Given the absence of the conserved phenylalanine or tryptophan at the CDR3 end, a read error is likely. This chain joins TRBV4-3 and TRBJ2-3; D gene uncertain. The ends were cut back, 0 bases at V and 5 bases at J, with 9 bases in the middle. Germline CDR1 LGHNA, CDR2 YSLEER. The CDR3 has 14 amino acids. The CDR3 spells CASSQDSLVDTQYS. CDR3 sequence (DNA): TGCGCCAGCAGCCAAGATTCCCTAGTAGATACGCAGTATTCT.

This clonotype was counted at least ten times. The CDR3 DNA reads as TGCGCCAGCAGCCAATTAGGGGACACGGGCTATGGCTACACCTTC. It codes for CASSQLGDTGYGYTF. The V gene is TRBV4-3, the J gene TRBJ1-2; a possible D gene is TRBD1 (6 bases). V gave up 2 bases and J gave up 4 bases, with 14 bases separating them. The CDR3 consists of 15 residues. Germline lookup yields CDR1 LGHNA and CDR2 YSLEER.

This clonotype was seen a few times. The likely explanation is a read error, given a far larger clone one base away. This chain connects TRBV7-8 to TRBJ2-1; TRBD1 might be the D (7 bases). The CDR3 length is 14 residues. Trimming cost V 6 bases and J 10 bases, with 19 bases left between them. CDR1 and CDR2 from the germline V gene are SGHVS and FQNEAQ. The CDR3 here is CASSQGGLRYEQFF. CDR3 nucleotide sequence: TGTGCCAGCAGTCAGGGGGGACTTCGCTACGAGCAGTTCTTC.

The table lists this clonotype with many counts. Here the CDR3 DNA reads TGCAGTGCTAGAGCAATAGCGGGAGTCTGGTACGAGCAGTACTTC. Protein: CSARAIAGVWYEQYF. The J gene is TRBJ2-7, the V gene TRBV20-1, with 9 bases that match TRBD2. This CDR3 has 15 residues. V lost 1 base to trimming and J lost 4 bases; unmatched junction nucleotides: 8. The V gene's germline CDR1 is DFQATT and CDR2 SNEGSKA (reference sequence).

At least ten counts were recorded for this clonotype. The V gene is TRBV5-1, the J gene TRBJ2-1; 9 nucleotides line up with TRBD1. Germline CDR1 reads SGHRS; CDR2 reads YFSETQ. V was clipped by 0 bases and J by 10 bases; unmatched bases: 8. This CDR3 is 15 amino acids long. This chain's CDR3 is CASSLEGGQGFEQFF. In DNA form, the CDR3 reads TGCGCCAGCAGCTTGGAAGGGGGACAGGGTTTCGAGCAGTTCTTC.

This clonotype was detected ten times or more. V gene TRBV11-2 combines with J gene TRBJ2-1, with 11 bases aligning to TRBD2. The J segment lost 0 bases and the V segment lost 4 bases, leaving 11 bases of the junction unmatched. Germline CDR1 SGHAT, CDR2 FQNNGV. This CDR3 region has 19 residues. CDR3 region: CASSSIQTSGARSYNEQFF. CDR3 coding DNA: TGTGCCAGCAGCTCAATCCAGACTAGCGGGGCCCGCTCCTACAATGAGCAGTTCTTC.

This chain connects TRBV5-4 to TRBJ2-1; 9 bases map to TRBD1. V was pared by 6 bases and J by 8 bases, with 6 bases of the junction left unmatched. CDR1 and CDR2 from the germline V gene are SGHNT and YYREEE (reference sequence). The CDR3 consists of 13 residues. The CDR3 nucleotides are TGTGCCAGCACCCTACAGGGGGCCGATGAGCAGTTCTTC. Amino acid sequence: CASTLQGADEQFF.

At least ten counts were recorded for this clonotype. The V gene is TRBV12-3 or TRBV12-4, the J gene TRBJ2-1; possible D gene TRBD2, 6 bases. The CDR3 has 11 amino acids. The V gene lost 4 bases and the J gene lost 15 bases, with 13 bases spanning the gap. The CDR3 region is CASSYRELAFF. The CDR3 DNA reads as TGTGCCAGCAGTTACCGGGAGTTAGCGTTCTTC.

This clonotype was seen ten or more times. V is TRBV7-9 and J is TRBJ1-1, with 9 bases identical to TRBD1. J was trimmed by 1 base and V by 5 bases; bases with no gene match: 8. Germline V gives CDR1 SEHNR, CDR2 FQNEAQ (reference sequence). The CDR3 extends over 16 amino acids. For the CDR3, the DNA is TGTGCCAGCAGCACCCAACAGGGGGCGACGAACACTGAAGCTTTCTTT. Protein sequence: CASSTQQGATNTEAFF.